This section outlines one TCR beta chain sequence together with its context. Its antigen is unidentified. Mismatch with germline at one junction end may stem from a read error. The data were obtained in a study of blood T cells in healthy people across ages. From germline, CDR1 is MDHEN and CDR2 SYDVKM. The CDR3 spans 15 residues. The authors ran a second PCR of about 7 to 12 cycles using a sample-barcoded 5' primer and a J-beta primer mix. TCRdb analysed the 5' RACE reads with MiXCR anew, one entry per CDR3 protein. The sample has 750,000 to 1,000,000 distinct CDR3 sequences; just under 30% are singletons. Study-wide findings and caveats: With unsorted PBMCs, a conclusive comparison of naive versus antigen-experienced cells was not possible.

These data also formed part of another study, on T cells of mothers and their children. That source reports: With unrelated pairs as the comparison, related mother-child pairs had a slightly higher overlap that was not significant.

The sample was blood. The genes are TRBV28 and TRBJ1-2; 8 nucleotides line up with TRBD1. This clonotype was obtained from a woman aged 40-49 years in good health. The DNA for the CDR3 is TGTGTCAGCAGTTTAGGGACAGGTCGATACTATGGCTACACCTTC. Translating it yields CVSSLGTGRYYGYTF.